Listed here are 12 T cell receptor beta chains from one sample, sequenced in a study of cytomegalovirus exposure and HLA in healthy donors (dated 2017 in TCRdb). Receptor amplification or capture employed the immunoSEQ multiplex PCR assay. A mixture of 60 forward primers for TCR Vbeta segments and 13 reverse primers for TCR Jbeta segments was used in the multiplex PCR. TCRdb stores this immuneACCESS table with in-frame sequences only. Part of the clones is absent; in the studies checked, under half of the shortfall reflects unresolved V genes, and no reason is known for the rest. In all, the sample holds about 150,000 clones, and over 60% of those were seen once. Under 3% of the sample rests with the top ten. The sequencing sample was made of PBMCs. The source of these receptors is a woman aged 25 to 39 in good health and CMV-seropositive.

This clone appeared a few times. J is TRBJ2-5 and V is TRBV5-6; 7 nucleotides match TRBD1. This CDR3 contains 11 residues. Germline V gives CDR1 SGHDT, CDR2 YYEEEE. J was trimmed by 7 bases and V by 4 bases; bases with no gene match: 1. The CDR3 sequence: CASSRTGTQYF. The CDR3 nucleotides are TGTGCCAGCAGCCGGACAGGGACCCAGTACTTC.

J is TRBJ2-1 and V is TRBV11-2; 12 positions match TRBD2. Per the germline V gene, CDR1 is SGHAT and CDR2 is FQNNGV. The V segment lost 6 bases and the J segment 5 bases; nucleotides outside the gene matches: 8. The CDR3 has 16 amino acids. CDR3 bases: TGTGCCAGCAGTTCTCCTAGCGGGGGGGCCGACAATGAGCAGTTCTTC. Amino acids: CASSSPSGGADNEQFF.

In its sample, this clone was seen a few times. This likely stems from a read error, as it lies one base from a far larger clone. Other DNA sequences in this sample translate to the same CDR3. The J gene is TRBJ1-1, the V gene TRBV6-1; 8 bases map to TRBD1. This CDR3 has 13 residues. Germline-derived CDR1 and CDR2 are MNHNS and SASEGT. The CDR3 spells CASATGESTEAFF. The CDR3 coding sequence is TGTGCTAGCGCGACAGGGGAGAGTACTGAAGCTTTCTTT.

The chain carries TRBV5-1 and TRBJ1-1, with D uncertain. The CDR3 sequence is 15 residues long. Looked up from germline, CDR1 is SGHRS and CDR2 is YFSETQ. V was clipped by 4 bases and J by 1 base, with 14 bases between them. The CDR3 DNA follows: TGCGCCAGCAGCCCCGCGACACAAAGGAACACTGAAGCTTTCTTT. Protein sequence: CASSPATQRNTEAFF.

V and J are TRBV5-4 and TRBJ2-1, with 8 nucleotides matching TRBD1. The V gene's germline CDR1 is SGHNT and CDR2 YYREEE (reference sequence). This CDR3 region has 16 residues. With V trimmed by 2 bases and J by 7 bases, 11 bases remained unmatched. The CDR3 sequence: CASSFSATGEGNEQFF. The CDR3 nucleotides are TGTGCCAGCAGCTTTTCTGCGACAGGGGAAGGGAATGAGCAGTTCTTC.

In DNA, the CDR3 is TGCGCCAGCAGTGGTAGCGGGGGGGCCCTAGGGGAGACCCAGTACTTC. It codes for CASSGSGGALGETQYF. The chain links TRBV5-1 to TRBJ2-5, with 11 bases that match TRBD2. Per germline, CDR1 SGHRS and CDR2 YFSETQ. V lost 5 bases, J lost 5 bases, and 11 bases stayed unmatched. The CDR3 is 16 amino acids.

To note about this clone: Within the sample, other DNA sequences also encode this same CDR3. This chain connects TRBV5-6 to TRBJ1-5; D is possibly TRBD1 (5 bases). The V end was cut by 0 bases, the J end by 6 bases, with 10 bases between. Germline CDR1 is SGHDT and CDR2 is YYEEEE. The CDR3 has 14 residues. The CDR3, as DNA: TGTGCCAGCAGCTTGGCCGGGGGGGGTCAGCCCCAGCATTTT. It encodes CASSLAGGGQPQHF.

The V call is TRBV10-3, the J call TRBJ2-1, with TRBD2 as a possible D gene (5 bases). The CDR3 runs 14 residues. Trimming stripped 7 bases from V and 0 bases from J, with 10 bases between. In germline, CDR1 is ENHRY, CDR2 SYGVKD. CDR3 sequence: CAINDGVSYNEQFF. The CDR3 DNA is TGTGCCATCAACGACGGGGTCTCCTACAATGAGCAGTTCTTC.

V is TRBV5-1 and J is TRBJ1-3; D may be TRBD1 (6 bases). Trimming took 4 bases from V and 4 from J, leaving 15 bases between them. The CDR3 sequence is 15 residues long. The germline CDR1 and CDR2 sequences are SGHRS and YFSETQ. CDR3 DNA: TGCGCCAGCAGCGAGGGACACCAGATCGGAAACACCATATATTTT. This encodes CASSEGHQIGNTIYF. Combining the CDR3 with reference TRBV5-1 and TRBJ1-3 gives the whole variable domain KAGVTQTPRYLIKTRGQQVTLSCSPISGHRSVSWYQQTPGQGLQFLFEYFSETQRNKGNFPGRFSGRQFSNSRSEMNVSTLELGDSALYLCASSEGHQIGNTIYFGEGSWLTVV.

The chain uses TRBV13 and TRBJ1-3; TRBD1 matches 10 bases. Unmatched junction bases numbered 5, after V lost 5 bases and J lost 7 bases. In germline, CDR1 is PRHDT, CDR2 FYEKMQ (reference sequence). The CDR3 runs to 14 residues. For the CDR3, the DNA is TGTGCCAGCAGCCAGGGACAGGGGCTGAACACCATATATTTT. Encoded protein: CASSQGQGLNTIYF.

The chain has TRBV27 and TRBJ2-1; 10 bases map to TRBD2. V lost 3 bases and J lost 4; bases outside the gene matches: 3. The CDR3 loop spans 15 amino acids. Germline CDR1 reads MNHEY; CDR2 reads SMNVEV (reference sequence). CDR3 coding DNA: TGTGCCAGCAGTTTGGTAGCGGGGGGATACAATGAGCAGTTCTTC. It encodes CASSLVAGGYNEQFF.

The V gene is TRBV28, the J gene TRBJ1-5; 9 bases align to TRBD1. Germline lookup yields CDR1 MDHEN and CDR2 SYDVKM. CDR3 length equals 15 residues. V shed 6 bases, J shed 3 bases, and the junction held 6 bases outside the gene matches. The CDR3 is CASRGQGINNQPQHF. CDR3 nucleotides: TGTGCCAGCAGAGGACAGGGGATCAACAATCAGCCCCAGCATTTT.